Shown below are 30 T cell receptor beta chains from a single sample sequenced in a study of blood T cell repertoires in COVID-19. The table came from immunoSEQ multiplex PCR; TCRdb's copy has only in-frame clones and leaves some out. The sample lists approximately 300,000 clones; about 90% were seen once. The sequenced sample was peripheral blood. These receptors were taken from a woman between 35 and 50 years old with COVID-19, enrolled during active disease.

This chain links TRBV13 with TRBJ2-3; TRBD2 might be the D (6 bases). The length of the CDR3 is 17 residues. V was pared by 0 bases and J by 3 bases, with 16 bases between. CDR1 PRHDT and CDR2 FYEKMQ come from the germline V gene (reference sequence). The CDR3 nucleotides read TGTGCCAGCAGCTTAGGCCTTGGGACTTCAGGTACAGATACGCAGTATTTT. This codes for CASSLGLGTSGTDTQYF.

The genes are TRBV5-4 and TRBJ2-5; TRBD2 matches at 12 bases. The germline gives CDR1 SGHNT, CDR2 YYREEE (reference sequence). With 3 bases clipped from V and 5 bases from J, the junction kept 8 bases outside the gene matches. The length of the CDR3 is 16 residues. The DNA of the CDR3 is TGTGCCAGCAGCTCGGCTAGCGGGAGGGAAGGGGAGACCCAGTACTTC. This codes for CASSSASGREGETQYF.

Concerning this clone: The same CDR3 is also encoded by other DNA sequences in this sample. V and J are TRBV28 and TRBJ1-4, with unresolved D. V lost 4 bases, J lost 6 bases, and 9 bases lay in between. CDR1 is MDHEN and CDR2 is SYDVKM in the germline V gene. The CDR3 is 13 amino acids. The chain's CDR3 is CASSSGQDEKLFF. The CDR3 region has the DNA TGTGCCAGCAGTTCCGGCCAGGATGAAAAACTGTTTTTT.

This clone was recorded only once. The chain has TRBV5-1 and TRBJ1-4; D uncertain. V lost 5 bases and J lost 3, with 11 bases in between. The CDR3 length is 14 residues. Germline assignment: CDR1 SGHRS and CDR2 YFSETQ. CDR3: CASRSQTANEKLFF. The CDR3 DNA reads TGCGCCAGCAGGTCTCAAACAGCTAATGAAAAACTGTTTTTT.

The V call is TRBV2, the J call TRBJ1-6; 11 nucleotides agree with TRBD1. Per the germline V gene, CDR1 is SNHLY and CDR2 is FYNNEI. CDR3 length: 14 amino acids. Unmatched junction bases numbered 6, after V lost 7 bases and J lost 10 bases. The CDR3 nucleotides read TGTGCCAGCACCTTGGACAGGGGGCAATCACCCCTCCACTTT. It translates to CASTLDRGQSPLHF.

The rearrangement links TRBV10-3 to TRBJ2-5; 10 positions match TRBD2. The CDR3 runs to 13 residues. J gave up 2 bases and V 9 bases, and 3 bases lay outside the gene matches. Looked up from germline, CDR1 is ENHRY and CDR2 is SYGVKD. CDR3 sequence: CAIAGGGQETQYF. The DNA for the CDR3 is TGTGCCATAGCGGGAGGGGGACAAGAGACCCAGTACTTC.

This clone was observed once. The rearrangement joins TRBV30 to TRBJ2-3, with TRBD1 matching over 7 bases. The CDR3 extends over 13 amino acids. Trimming removed 3 bases from V and 2 bases from J; junction bases left unmatched: 2. Germline values: CDR1 GTSNPN, CDR2 SVGIG (reference sequence). The CDR3 DNA sequence: TGTGCCTGGAGGGGACAGACCACAGATACGCAGTATTTT. It yields the protein CAWRGQTTDTQYF.

This clone was counted a single time. The V gene is TRBV28, the J gene TRBJ1-1; TRBD1 might be the D (5 bases). This CDR3 comprises 14 residues. Per the germline V gene, CDR1 is MDHEN and CDR2 is SYDVKM. The ends were cut back, 3 bases at V and 4 bases at J, with 12 bases in the middle. The CDR3 region is CASSLQGTTTEAFF. CDR3 sequence (DNA): TGTGCCAGCAGTTTGCAGGGAACGACCACTGAAGCTTTCTTT.

The rearrangement joins TRBV24-1 to TRBJ1-1, with 8 bases matching TRBD1. There are 16 residues in the CDR3. Trimming cost V 0 bases and J 6 bases; bases outside gene matches: 8. CDR1 and CDR2 (germline): KGHDR, SFDVKD. In DNA form, the CDR3 reads TGTGCCACCAGTGATTTGACCAACAGGGGGTCCTCTGAAGCTTTCTTT. Its translation: CATSDLTNRGSSEAFF.

J is TRBJ2-5 and V is TRBV9; 7 bases align to TRBD1. The CDR3 is 15 residues long. CDR1 and CDR2 (germline): SGDLS, YYNGEE. J gave up 0 bases and V 0 bases, and 2 bases lay outside the gene matches. CDR3 residues: CASSVGGTDQETQYF. The CDR3 DNA follows: TGTGCCAGCAGCGTAGGGGGGACAGACCAAGAGACCCAGTACTTC.

This clone has only a few counts. V and J are TRBV4-2 and TRBJ2-5, with D tentatively TRBD1 (6 bases). The germline gives CDR1 LGHNA, CDR2 YNFKEQ. This CDR3 contains 15 residues. Trimming took off 0 bases at V and 5 bases at J, with 13 bases between the two ends. The CDR3 is CASSQERGLAETQYF. DNA of the CDR3: TGTGCCAGCAGCCAAGAAAGGGGGTTAGCGGAGACCCAGTACTTC.

V gene TRBV3-1 (or the pseudogene TRBV3-2) combines with J gene TRBJ2-3; D possibly corresponds to TRBD2 (7 bases). The V end was cut by 4 bases, the J end by 3 bases, with 14 bases between. In germline, CDR1 is LGHDT, CDR2 YNNKEL (reference sequence). The CDR3 length is 15 residues. The CDR3 region has the DNA TGTGCCAGCAGCCCCCTAGGGGGGGGGACAGATACGCAGTATTTT. Translating gives CASSPLGGGTDTQYF.

The genes are TRBV18 and TRBJ2-5, with TRBD1 identical over 7 bases. The CDR3 is 13 amino acids. CDR1 and CDR2 from the germline V gene are KGHSH and LQKENI. J was trimmed by 5 bases and V by 2 bases; bases with no gene match: 2. The CDR3 protein is CASSPGTAETQYF. The CDR3 coding sequence is TGTGCCAGCTCACCAGGGACAGCCGAGACCCAGTACTTC.

The rearrangement joins TRBV6-5 to TRBJ1-1; the match to TRBD1 covers 7 bases. Per the germline V gene, CDR1 is MNHEY and CDR2 is SVGAGI. There are 13 residues in the CDR3. V shed 6 bases, J shed 5 bases, and the junction held 6 bases outside the gene matches. The CDR3 nucleotides are TGTGCCAGCAGCCTACAGGGGTGGACTGAAGCTTTCTTT. It yields the protein CASSLQGWTEAFF.

The V call is TRBV5-1, the J call TRBJ2-7; 7 bases align to TRBD1. Unmatched junction bases numbered 7, after V lost 5 bases and J lost 2 bases. CDR3 length: 14 residues. CDR1 is SGHRS and CDR2 is YFSETQ in the germline V gene. The CDR3 loop reads CASSWDSRPYEQYF. As DNA, the CDR3 is TGCGCCAGCAGTTGGGACAGTCGTCCCTACGAGCAGTACTTC.

This clone was detected a few times. The chain has TRBV24-1 and TRBJ1-5; 8 nucleotides align to TRBD1. The CDR3 spans 14 residues. In germline, CDR1 is KGHDR, CDR2 SFDVKD. The ends lost 4 bases at V and 6 bases at J; junction bases unmatched: 4. CDR3 protein: CATSETGVGQPQHF. In DNA form, the CDR3 reads TGTGCCACCAGTGAGACAGGGGTAGGTCAGCCCCAGCATTTT.

This sequence joins TRBV9 and TRBJ2-6; TRBD1 matches at 11 bases. The CDR3 length is 17 residues. The V gene's germline CDR1 is SGDLS and CDR2 YYNGEE. With 4 bases clipped from V and 2 bases from J, the junction kept 5 bases outside the gene matches. CDR3 sequence: CASSSTGQGAGANVLTF. In DNA form, the CDR3 reads TGTGCCAGCAGCTCAACGGGACAGGGGGCTGGGGCCAACGTCCTGACTTTC.

The CDR3 is CASSFLAGGSYEQYF. DNA for the CDR3: TGTGCCAGCAGTTTTCTAGCGGGGGGTTCCTACGAGCAGTACTTC. The chain has TRBV27 and TRBJ2-7, with TRBD2 matching over 11 bases. V shed 3 bases, J shed 1 base, and the junction held 2 bases outside the gene matches. This CDR3 is 15 amino acids long. Germline assignment: CDR1 MNHEY and CDR2 SMNVEV (reference sequence).

The chain combines TRBV4-3 with TRBJ2-7; 12 bases fit TRBD2. Germline loops: CDR1 LGHNA, CDR2 YSLEER. V shed 3 bases, J shed 4 bases, and the junction held 7 bases outside the gene matches. The CDR3 is 16 amino acids. The CDR3 DNA reads as TGCGCCAGCAGCCAGCGACTAGCGGGAGTTCGGTACGAGCAGTACTTC. Its translation: CASSQRLAGVRYEQYF.

The J gene is TRBJ2-7, the V gene TRBV5-1; a possible D gene is TRBD1 (6 bases). Germline V CDR1 and CDR2: SGHRS, YFSETQ. CDR3 length equals 15 residues. The ends were cut back, 0 bases at V and 3 bases at J, with 13 bases in the middle. CDR3 sequence: CASSLATGILYEQYF. CDR3 nucleotides: TGCGCCAGCAGCTTGGCCACAGGGATCCTCTACGAGCAGTACTTC.

This clone was seen just once. This sequence joins TRBV6-1 and TRBJ1-3, with unresolved D. V was trimmed by 5 bases and J by 9 bases, leaving 14 bases between them. Germline CDR1 is MNHNS and CDR2 is SASEGT. The CDR3 length is 13 residues. For the CDR3, the DNA is TGTGCCAGCAGTAGTTTCGGAGAAGGCACCATATATTTT. Amino acids: CASSSFGEGTIYF.

V usage is TRBV11-2 and J usage is TRBJ1-2; unclear D gene. CDR1 and CDR2 from the germline V gene are SGHAT and FQNNGV. Trimming removed 0 bases at V and 4 bases at J, with 9 bases between. CDR3 length: 14 residues. CDR3 DNA: TGTGCCAGCAGCTTAGAGTTAAACAGCTATGGCTACACCTTC. It specifies CASSLELNSYGYTF.

A few counts support this clone. The chain recombines TRBV6-2 or TRBV6-3 with TRBJ1-4, with D uncertain. The V gene lost 4 bases and the J gene lost 8 bases, with 8 bases spanning the gap. This CDR3 has 12 amino acids. In germline, CDR1 is MNHEY, CDR2 SVGEGT. The chain's CDR3 is CASSSRNEKLFF. The CDR3 DNA reads as TGTGCCAGCAGTTCCAGAAACGAAAAACTGTTTTTT.

The chain employs TRBV15 and TRBJ2-5; D may be TRBD2 (5 bases). The germline V gene encodes CDR1 LNHNV and CDR2 YYDKDF (reference sequence). The CDR3 is 15 amino acids. The ends were cut back, 0 bases at V and 3 bases at J, with 11 bases in the middle. The chain's CDR3 is CATSRDATEEETQYF. Here the CDR3 DNA reads TGTGCCACCAGCAGAGATGCGACGGAGGAAGAGACCCAGTACTTC. The full variable domain, with the rest looked up from reference TRBV15 and TRBJ2-5, is DAMVIQNPRYQVTQFGKPVTLSCSQTLNHNVMYWYQQKSSQAPKLLFHYYDKDFNNEADTPDNFQSRRPNTSFCFLDIRSPGLGDTAMYLCATSRDATEEETQYFGPGTRLLVL.

This clone was detected only once. The J gene is TRBJ2-1, the V gene TRBV5-1; the match to TRBD2 covers 7 bases. The CDR3 sequence is 16 residues long. Trimming took 5 bases from V and 5 from J; bases not matched to a gene: 13. Looked up from germline, CDR1 is SGHRS and CDR2 is YFSETQ. CDR3 nucleotides: TGCGCCAGCAGACCACAGGTGCGGGAGCACCACAATGAGCAGTTCTTC. Translated: CASRPQVREHHNEQFF. Full variable domain (rest looked up from reference TRBV5-1 and TRBJ2-1): KAGVTQTPRYLIKTRGQQVTLSCSPISGHRSVSWYQQTPGQGLQFLFEYFSETQRNKGNFPGRFSGRQFSNSRSEMNVSTLELGDSALYLCASRPQVREHHNEQFFGPGTRLTVL.

This sequence joins TRBV10-3 and TRBJ2-7; 16 bases are a match to TRBD2. The ends lost 7 bases at V and 2 bases at J; junction bases unmatched: 8. Germline V gene data show CDR1 as ENHRY and CDR2 as SYGVKD. The CDR3 has 17 amino acids. In DNA form, the CDR3 reads TGTGCCATCACCGGGGGACTAGCGGGAGGGGAAGCCTACGAGCAGTACTTC. Translation: CAITGGLAGGEAYEQYF.

The chain couples TRBV7-3 to TRBJ1-2, with D hard to call. Trimming took 0 bases from V and 6 from J, leaving 8 bases between them. The CDR3 is 13 residues long. CDR1 is SGHTA and CDR2 is FQGTGA in the germline V gene. CDR3 in amino acids: CASSLTGGNGYTF. In nucleotides, the CDR3 is TGTGCCAGCAGCTTAACAGGCGGGAATGGCTACACCTTC.

The V gene is TRBV28, the J gene TRBJ1-5; D is undetermined. Trimming cost V 7 bases and J 5 bases, with 6 bases left between them. The CDR3 is 11 amino acids. CDR1 is MDHEN and CDR2 is SYDVKM in the germline V gene. CDR3 bases: TGTGCCAGCAAATCGGATCAGCCCCAGCATTTT. Protein product: CASKSDQPQHF.

The chain recombines TRBV5-6 with TRBJ2-5; unclear D gene. CDR1 is SGHDT, CDR2 YYEEEE, per germline. CDR3 length: 13 residues. Between the trimmed V and J ends, which lost 7 bases and 1 base, there was a span of 11 bases. CDR3: CASSPVTQETQYF. CDR3 coding DNA: TGTGCCAGCTCCCCGGTAACCCAAGAGACCCAGTACTTC.

The count of this clone is one. DNA of the CDR3: TGTGCCAGCACCCGACCGTGGGGGAGGGCTAATGAAAAACTGTTTTTT. The encoded protein is CASTRPWGRANEKLFF. This chain links TRBV5-4 with TRBJ1-4; a weak D match, TRBD1 (5 bases). The CDR3 runs to 16 residues. The V and J ends lost 6 bases and 3 bases respectively, with 18 bases between them. Germline V gene sequence: CDR1 SGHNT, CDR2 YYREEE (reference sequence).